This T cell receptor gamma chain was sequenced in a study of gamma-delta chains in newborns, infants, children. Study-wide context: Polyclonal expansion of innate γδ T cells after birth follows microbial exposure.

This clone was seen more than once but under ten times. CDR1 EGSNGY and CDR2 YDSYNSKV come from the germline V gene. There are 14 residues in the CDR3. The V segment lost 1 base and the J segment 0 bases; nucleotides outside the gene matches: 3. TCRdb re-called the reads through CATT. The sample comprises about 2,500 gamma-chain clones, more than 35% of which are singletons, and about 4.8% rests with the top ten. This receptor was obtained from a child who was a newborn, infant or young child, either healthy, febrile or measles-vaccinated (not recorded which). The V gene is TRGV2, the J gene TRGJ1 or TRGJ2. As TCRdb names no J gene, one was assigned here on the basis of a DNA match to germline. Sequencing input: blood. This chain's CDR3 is CATWDGQNYYKKLF. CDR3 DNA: TGTGCCACCTGGGACGGACAGAATTATTATAAGAAACTCTTT.